The 14 T cell receptor beta chains given below trace back to one sample, sequenced in a study of STAT3 mutations in large granular lymphocyte leukemia (dated by TCRdb to between 2018 and 2020). The full study reports these points: At least one immunodominant TCRbeta clonotype was identified in every T-LGLL patient, and multiple immunodominant subclonotypes were identified in about half of the T-LGLL patients.

Preparation of the library involved the immunoSEQ multiplex PCR assay. This is the immuneACCESS table as TCRdb keeps it, with only in-frame sequences that have V and J called. A part of the clones is gone; compared with another copy, unresolved V genes explain less than half, and the rest is unexplained. Recorded for this sample are 17,000 or so clones; 92% of them occurred a single time. The ten most abundant clones make up just under 45% of the sample. Their cognate antigens are unknown. Source material: peripheral blood mononuclear cells. The receptor source for this set is a man aged 55 to 70 with T-cell large granular lymphocyte leukemia. Some clones in this sample may be carry-over from other donors' samples. The age is the age at diagnosis.

The genes are TRBV6-6 and TRBJ1-1; TRBD1 aligns across 8 bases. Trimming took 3 bases from V and 6 from J; bases not matched to a gene: 6. This CDR3 is built from 14 residues. Germline V gene sequence: CDR1 MNHNY, CDR2 SVGAGI (reference sequence). CDR3 protein: CASSYRQGAAEAFF. DNA of the CDR3: TGTGCCAGCAGTTATCGCCAGGGGGCAGCTGAAGCTTTCTTT.

The chain carries TRBV30 and TRBJ1-2; tentative D call: TRBD1 (5 bases). V shed 8 bases and J shed 5 bases, with 15 bases lying between them. This CDR3 comprises 12 residues. Per germline, CDR1 GTSNPN and CDR2 SVGIG (reference sequence). CDR3 sequence: CAHQGGRYGYTF. CDR3 DNA sequence: TGTGCCCACCAGGGAGGAAGGTATGGCTACACCTTC.

The V gene is TRBV2, the J gene TRBJ2-5; TRBD1 matches at 9 bases. The germline V gene has CDR1 SNHLY and CDR2 FYNNEI. The CDR3 covers 15 residues. J was trimmed by 1 base and V by 8 bases; bases with no gene match: 8. For the CDR3, the DNA is TGTGCCAGCCGACCGGGACAGGGAATCCAAGAGACCCAGTACTTC. Its protein product is CASRPGQGIQETQYF.

The chain uses TRBV27 and TRBJ2-7, with D uncertain. The J call is uncertain, as TRBJ2-1 better fits the DNA end. Germline CDR1 reads MNHEY; CDR2 reads SMNVEV (reference sequence). This CDR3 spans 14 amino acids. For the CDR3, the DNA is TGTGCCAGCAGTCGAGAAATGTTTTACAATGAGCAGTTCTTC. It encodes CASSREMFYNEQFF.

V usage is TRBV30 and J usage is TRBJ2-3; D is possibly TRBD2 (6 bases). The CDR3 is 12 residues long. Trimming pared 3 bases from V and 3 bases from J, leaving 7 bases between. The V gene's germline CDR1 is GTSNPN and CDR2 SVGIG (reference sequence). The CDR3 is CAWRGGTDTQYF. In nucleotides, the CDR3 is TGTGCCTGGAGGGGAGGTACAGATACGCAGTATTTT. Using reference TRBV30 and TRBJ2-3 for the parts outside the CDR3, the full variable domain is SQTIHQWPATLVQPVGSPLSLECTVEGTSNPNLYWYRQAAGRGLQLLFYSVGIGQISSEVPQNLSASRPQDRQFILSSKKLLLSDSGFYLCAWRGGTDTQYFGPGTRLTVL.

V gene TRBV18 combines with J gene TRBJ2-7, with a tentative D call TRBD2 (6 bases). This CDR3 is built from 15 residues. Between the trimmed V and J ends, which lost 6 bases and 0 bases, there was a span of 15 bases. CDR1 and CDR2 from the germline V gene are KGHSH and LQKENI. The CDR3 here is CASSPGSGSSYEQYF. CDR3 DNA: TGTGCCAGCTCTCCAGGTAGCGGAAGCTCCTACGAGCAGTACTTC.

The chain uses TRBV4-1 and TRBJ1-2; D is perhaps TRBD1 (5 bases). The CDR3 covers 15 residues. Looked up from germline, CDR1 is MGHRA and CDR2 is YSYEKL. Trimming pared 4 bases from V and 4 bases from J, leaving 16 bases between. The CDR3 sequence: CASSPLPREGYGYTF. The DNA for the CDR3 is TGCGCCAGCAGCCCCCTTCCCAGGGAAGGCTATGGCTACACCTTC.

The chain has TRBV28 and TRBJ1-1, with D possibly TRBD1 on 6 matching bases. Trimming left V 3 bases short and J 2 bases short, with 7 bases between. The germline V gene encodes CDR1 MDHEN and CDR2 SYDVKM. The CDR3 is 13 residues long. The CDR3 spells CASSFRGNTEAFF. The DNA for the CDR3 is TGTGCCAGCAGTTTCAGGGGTAACACTGAAGCTTTCTTT.

The V call is TRBV5-1, the J call TRBJ2-7; 9 bases are shared with TRBD2. From germline, CDR1 is SGHRS and CDR2 YFSETQ. CDR3 length: 17 amino acids. V dropped 0 bases and J dropped 0; count of bases not matched to a gene: 7. This CDR3 is CASSLVASGKTSYEQYF. CDR3 in DNA: TGCGCCAGCAGCTTGGTGGCTAGCGGGAAGACCTCCTACGAGCAGTACTTC.

The chain has TRBV30 and TRBJ1-2; D is ambiguous. Germline lookup yields CDR1 GTSNPN and CDR2 SVGIG (reference sequence). Trimming removed 5 bases from V and 2 bases from J, with 15 bases in between. The CDR3 covers 14 residues. The CDR3 spells CAWSKLRFNYGYTF. The CDR3 nucleotides read TGTGCCTGGTCCAAGCTACGATTCAACTATGGCTACACCTTC.

The chain carries TRBV7-9 and TRBJ1-2; 9 nucleotides agree with TRBD1. Germline assignment: CDR1 SEHNR and CDR2 FQNEAQ (reference sequence). Losses at the gene ends were 4 bases for V and 8 bases for J; bases not matched to a gene: 11. The CDR3 sequence is 15 residues long. CDR3 residues: CASSSWDRDSGGYTF. In DNA, the CDR3 is TGTGCCAGCAGCTCATGGGACAGGGACTCAGGGGGCTACACCTTC.

This chain links TRBV5-1 with TRBJ1-1; D call uncertain. The CDR3 is made up of 14 amino acids. V was shortened by 6 bases and J by 1 base, with 13 bases between the two germline ends. Germline-derived CDR1 and CDR2 are SGHRS and YFSETQ. CDR3 DNA: TGCGCCAGCACCGAGGACGGTTCGAACACTGAAGCTTTCTTT. Translated: CASTEDGSNTEAFF.

The chain combines TRBV27 with TRBJ1-2; D call uncertain. Germline V gene lookup returns CDR1 MNHEY and CDR2 SMNVEV (reference sequence). The ends were cut back, 8 bases at V and 4 bases at J, with 14 bases in the middle. CDR3 size: 13 residues. The chain's CDR3 is CASRASQLYGYTF. The CDR3 DNA reads TGTGCCAGCCGGGCCTCCCAACTCTATGGCTACACCTTC.

This clone was detected once. The chain has TRBV4-3 and TRBJ2-7; 8 bases match TRBD1. J was trimmed by 6 bases and V by 4 bases; bases with no gene match: 11. CDR3 size: 15 residues. Germline V gives CDR1 LGHNA, CDR2 YSLEER. The CDR3 DNA is TGCGCCAGCAGCCCAGGGGGCGCCCCCCCAACCGAGCAGTACTTC. This codes for CASSPGGAPPTEQYF.